This T cell receptor (beta chain) was recovered during a study of response to subunit inactivated influenza vaccine. Study results and limitations: Each seasonal flu vaccination may recruit only limited new T cells, authors suggested.

Per germline, CDR1 MNHEY and CDR2 SVGEGT. CDR3 length equals 12 residues. The V end was cut by 2 bases, the J end by 5 bases, with 6 bases between. Concerning this clonotype: Its antigen remains unidentified.

TCRdb recomputed calls from the RT-PCR reads with MiXCR, one row per CDR3 protein. The sample lists hundreds of thousands of distinct CDR3 sequences, about an eighth seen once, with about 12% in the top ten. The material was PBMCs from blood, obtained more than 35 days after vaccination. The rearrangement links TRBV6-2 or TRBV6-3 to TRBJ2-5; the D is unclear. This receptor was obtained from a man in his fifties or sixties who received an inactivated influenza vaccine. CDR3 in amino acids: CASSYPEETQYF. The DNA for the CDR3 is TGTGCCAGCAGTTACCCCGAGGAGACCCAGTACTTC.